This T cell receptor beta chain was retrieved from a study of long-term antiretroviral therapy in people with HIV. Study-wide results and limits: The data indicate that diversity increased after ART but remained below transplant donor controls. ART adherence, viral resistance and therapy changes were not recorded.

Treatment of all HIV participants took place in the United States. To note about this clone: The antigen remains unidentified.

The CDR3 runs to 15 residues. V was pared by 0 bases and J by 7 bases, with 16 bases between. Germline V gene lookup returns CDR1 SGHRS and CDR2 YFSETQ. Run at survey level, the immunoSEQ assay was version v3.0. Produced via immunoSEQ multiplex PCR; TCRdb's table is partial and in-frame only. Among some 36,000 clones, roughly 84% were seen once, and the ten largest hold nearly 5%. The sample consisted of unsorted PBMCs, taken approximately 2.9 years before starting antiretroviral therapy. The clonotype comes from a young woman with HIV. The rearrangement joins TRBV5-1 to TRBJ1-2; D perhaps matches TRBD1 (5 bases). The CDR3 protein is CASSLAPGQRTGYTF. The DNA of the CDR3 is TGCGCCAGCAGCTTGGCCCCCGGACAAAGGACTGGCTACACCTTC.